What follows describes a single TCR beta chain. Profiled with immunoSEQ multiplex PCR; TCRdb holds only in-frame clones, not every one. The sample carries 600,000 to 800,000 clones, 72% recorded once. The data were taken from a study of shared clonotypes between healthy human individuals. The CDR3 is 14 amino acids. Trimming stripped 3 bases from V and 5 bases from J, with 13 bases between. CDR1 is LNHDA and CDR2 is SQIVND in the germline V gene (reference sequence). The TCR originated in a woman under 40 in good health. The material sequenced was memory CD4+ T cells sorted from blood. Stated subset: CD45RA-negative fraction. The rearrangement links TRBV19 to TRBJ1-2; weak D call: TRBD1 (5 bases). DNA for the CDR3: TGTGCCAGTAGTATGATTAGCCAGGGATATGGCTACACCTTC. It specifies CASSMISQGYGYTF.